This T cell receptor (beta chain) was documented in a study of blood T cell repertoires in COVID-19. Some clones are missing from TCRdb's copy, which holds only in-frame ones; the method was immunoSEQ multiplex PCR. The table lists under 200,000 clones, over 75% of them singletons. Germline CDR1 is MGHRA and CDR2 is YSYEKL. The CDR3 totals 15 residues. V was shortened by 4 bases and J by 2 bases, with 14 bases between the two germline ends. The receptor was isolated from a woman in her 50s who had recovered from COVID-19. The chain recombines TRBV4-1 with TRBJ2-5; no firm D call. Input material: PBMCs or T cells enriched from blood (not recorded which). CDR3 bases: TGCGCCAGCAGCCTCAGGTTGGGCGAACAAGAGACCCAGTACTTC. Residues: CASSLRLGEQETQYF.